This entry is about one TCR beta chain. The data are from a study of blood T cell repertoires in COVID-19. Generated by immunoSEQ multiplex PCR, the TCRdb table keeps only in-frame clones and is missing some. This sample has about 300,000 clones; about nine tenths occur once, and the top ten carry about 10%. With V trimmed by 0 bases and J by 5 bases, 8 bases remained unmatched. CDR3 length: 17 amino acids. Germline values: CDR1 SGDLS, CDR2 YYNGEE. The source is a woman younger than 30 who had recovered from COVID-19. The material sequenced was PBMCs or T cells enriched from blood (not recorded which). The genes are TRBV9 and TRBJ2-1, with 10 bases matching TRBD2. The CDR3 nucleotides read TGTGCCAGCAGCGTAGTAGGCAGCGGGAGGGCAGACAATGAGCAGTTCTTC. It encodes CASSVVGSGRADNEQFF.